The rows below give T cell receptor beta chains drawn from one sample of a study of tumor-infiltrating lymphocytes in primary liver carcinoma. TCRdb ran MiXCR on the multiplex PCR reads and lists one entry per CDR3 protein. The data show about 330,000 distinct CDR3 sequences, about 61% seen once. The material sequenced was peripheral blood. These receptors were collected from a man aged 40-49 years with primary liver carcinoma and hepatitis B virus infection. CDR3s include the opening cysteine and the closing phenylalanine or tryptophan. D genes are given only for firm matches. Clone size is stated in some rows and not others, as once, few, many or a class when expanded.

clone_size: medium-sized; d_call: NA; v_call: TRBV4-1; j_call: TRBJ2-1; cdr3_nt: TGCGCCAGCAGCCAGTATCCGGGACCCCGAGGATACAATGAGCAGTTCTTC; cdr3_aa: CASSQYPGPRGYNEQFF
clone_size: NA; d_call: NA; v_call: TRBV29-1; j_call: TRBJ2-2; cdr3_nt: TGCGGCGTTGAAGGACAGACGGACACCGGGGAGCTGTTTTTT; cdr3_aa: CGVEGQTDTGELFF
clone_size: medium-sized; d_call: NA; v_call: TRBV11-2; j_call: TRBJ2-7; cdr3_nt: TGTGCCAGCAGGACACCGGGACGGGGATTCCACGAGCAGTACTTC; cdr3_aa: CASRTPGRGFHEQYF
clone_size: NA; d_call: NA; v_call: TRBV5-1; j_call: TRBJ2-5; cdr3_nt: TGCGCCAGCAGCCGTCCGGGACGCGGAGAGACCCAGTACTTC; cdr3_aa: CASSRPGRGETQYF
clone_size: NA; d_call: NA; v_call: TRBV11-2; j_call: TRBJ2-1; cdr3_nt: TGTGGCAGCAGCCCATCGGAAGGGCCAAAGGAGCGGTTCTTC; cdr3_aa: CGSSPSEGPKERFF
clone_size: many; d_call: TRBD1; v_call: TRBV11-2; j_call: TRBJ1-2; cdr3_nt: TGTGCCAGCAGCCCAGGGGGTTACGGTGGCTACACCTTC; cdr3_aa: CASSPGGYGGYTF
clone_size: NA; d_call: NA; v_call: TRBV5-6; j_call: TRBJ1-4; cdr3_nt: TGTGCCAGCAGCTTGCAGGGCAATGAGAAACCGTTTTTT; cdr3_aa: CASSLQGNEKPFF
clone_size: NA; d_call: NA; v_call: TRBV11-3; j_call: TRBJ1-1; cdr3_nt: TGTGCCAGCGGCTTAGTTTCGGGCATATTGAACACTGAAGATTTCTTT; cdr3_aa: CASGLVSGILNTEDFF
clone_size: few; d_call: TRBD1; v_call: TRBV28; j_call: TRBJ1-5; cdr3_nt: TGTGCCAGCAGTTCCAGGCGACAGGGGGGAAGCAATCAGCCCCAGCATTTT; cdr3_aa: CASSSRRQGGSNQPQHF
clone_size: many; d_call: TRBD1; v_call: TRBV29-1; j_call: TRBJ2-5; cdr3_nt: TGCAGCTCCCGACAGGGGGAGACCCAGTACTTC; cdr3_aa: CSSRQGETQYF
clone_size: few; d_call: TRBD2; v_call: TRBV11-1; j_call: TRBJ2-3; cdr3_nt: TGTGCCAGCAGCGGCAGCCCGGCGGGAGGGGTGGATACGCAGTATTTT; cdr3_aa: CASSGSPAGGVDTQYF
clone_size: NA; d_call: TRBD2; v_call: TRBV11-3; j_call: TRBJ2-1; cdr3_nt: TGTGCTGGCAGCCGGTCTAGCGGAGCAGACTACAATGAGCAGTTCTTC; cdr3_aa: CAGSRSSGADYNEQFF
clone_size: NA; d_call: NA; v_call: TRBV6-1; j_call: TRBJ1-1; cdr3_nt: TGTGCCAGCAGTTGGAGTGGCCCAGGGGACGGCACTGAAGCTTTCTTT; cdr3_aa: CASSWSGPGDGTEAFF
clone_size: few; d_call: NA; v_call: TRBV7-9; j_call: TRBJ1-4; cdr3_nt: TGTGCCAGCAGCCCCAGGACAAGTAATGAAAAACTGTTTTTT; cdr3_aa: CASSPRTSNEKLFF
clone_size: many; d_call: NA; v_call: TRBV12-3/TRBV12-4; j_call: TRBJ1-3; cdr3_nt: TGTGCCAGCAGTTTTGCCGGAAACACCATATATTTT; cdr3_aa: CASSFAGNTIYF
clone_size: NA; d_call: TRBD2; v_call: TRBV5-1; j_call: TRBJ2-7; cdr3_nt: TGCGCCAGCAGCTTTGGTACCACCGGGACTAGCGTATACGAGCAGTACTTC; cdr3_aa: CASSFGTTGTSVYEQYF
clone_size: NA; d_call: NA; v_call: TRBV4-1; j_call: TRBJ2-6; cdr3_nt: TGCGCCAGCAGCCGCGGGACAGTCTTCTCTGGGGCCAACGTCCCGACTTTC; cdr3_aa: CASSRGTVFSGANVPTF
clone_size: few; d_call: TRBD2; v_call: TRBV7-9; j_call: TRBJ2-7; cdr3_nt: TGTGCCAGCAGCTTAGCCCTACCGACTAGCGGGAGCGGTTCCTCCCGGTACGAGCAGTACTTC; cdr3_aa: CASSLALPTSGSGSSRYEQYF
clone_size: NA; d_call: NA; v_call: TRBV18; j_call: TRBJ1-2; cdr3_nt: TGTGCCAGCTCACCAACGGGCACCGGAGGCTACACCTTC; cdr3_aa: CASSPTGTGGYTF
clone_size: NA; d_call: NA; v_call: TRBV30; j_call: TRBJ1-2; cdr3_nt: TGTGCCCATCTTACTAACTATGGCTACACCTTC; cdr3_aa: CAHLTNYGYTF
clone_size: NA; d_call: TRBD1; v_call: TRBV11-2; j_call: TRBJ2-1; cdr3_nt: TGTGCCAGCGACTTAATGACAGGGAGTTACAATGAGCAGTTCTTC; cdr3_aa: CASDLMTGSYNEQFF
clone_size: many; d_call: TRBD1; v_call: TRBV6-2/TRBV6-3; j_call: TRBJ2-7; cdr3_nt: TGTGCCAGCACTCCCACCGGGACAGGGAACTACGAGCAGTACTTC; cdr3_aa: CASTPTGTGNYEQYF
clone_size: NA; d_call: TRBD2; v_call: TRBV28; j_call: TRBJ2-7; cdr3_nt: TGTGCCAGCACCGAAACTACAGCACCTTTAGCGGGAGACTCCTACGAGCAGTATTTC; cdr3_aa: CASTETTAPLAGDSYEQYF